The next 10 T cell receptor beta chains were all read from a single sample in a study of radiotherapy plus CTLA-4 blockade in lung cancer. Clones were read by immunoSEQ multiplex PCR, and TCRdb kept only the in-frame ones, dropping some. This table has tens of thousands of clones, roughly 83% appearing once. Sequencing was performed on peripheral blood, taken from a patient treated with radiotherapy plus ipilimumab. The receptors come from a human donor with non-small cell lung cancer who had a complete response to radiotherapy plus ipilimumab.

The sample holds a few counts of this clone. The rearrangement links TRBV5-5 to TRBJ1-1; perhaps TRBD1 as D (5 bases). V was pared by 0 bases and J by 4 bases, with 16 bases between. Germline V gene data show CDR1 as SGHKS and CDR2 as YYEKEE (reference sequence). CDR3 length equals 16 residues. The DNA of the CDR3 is TGTGCCAGCAGCTTGGAGACGGGGTGGGGGGGCACTGAAGCTTTCTTT. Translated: CASSLETGWGGTEAFF. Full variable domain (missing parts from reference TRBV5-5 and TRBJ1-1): DAGVTQSPTHLIKTRGQQVTLRCSPISGHKSVSWYQQVLGQGPQFIFQYYEKEERGRGNFPDRFSARQFPNYSSELNVNALLLGDSALYLCASSLETGWGGTEAFFGQGTRLTVV.

CDR3 protein: CAWRGQRNTEAFF. The DNA for the CDR3 is TGTGCCTGGAGGGGACAGCGGAACACTGAAGCTTTCTTT. The chain has TRBV30 and TRBJ1-1, with 7 bases lining up with TRBD1. V was pared by 3 bases and J by 1 base, with 2 bases of the junction left unmatched. This CDR3 comprises 13 residues. Germline V CDR1 and CDR2: GTSNPN, SVGIG (reference sequence).

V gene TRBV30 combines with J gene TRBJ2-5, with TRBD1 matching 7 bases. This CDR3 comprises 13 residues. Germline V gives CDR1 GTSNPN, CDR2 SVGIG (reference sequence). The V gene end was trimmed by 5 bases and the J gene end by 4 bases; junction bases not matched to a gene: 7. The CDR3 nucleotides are TGTGCCTGGTCCGAAAACAGGGGAGAGACCCAGTACTTC. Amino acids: CAWSENRGETQYF.

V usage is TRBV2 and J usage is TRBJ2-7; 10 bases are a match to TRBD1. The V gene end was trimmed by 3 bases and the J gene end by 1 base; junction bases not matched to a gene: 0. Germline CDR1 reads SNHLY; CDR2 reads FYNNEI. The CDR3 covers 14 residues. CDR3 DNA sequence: TGTGCCAGCAGTGAGGACAGGGGGTCCTACGAGCAGTACGTC. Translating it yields CASSEDRGSYEQYV.

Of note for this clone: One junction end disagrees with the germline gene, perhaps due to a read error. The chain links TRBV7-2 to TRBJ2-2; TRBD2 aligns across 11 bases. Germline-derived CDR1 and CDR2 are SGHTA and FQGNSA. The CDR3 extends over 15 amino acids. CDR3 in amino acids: CASRLAGGVTGELFF. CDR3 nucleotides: TGTGCCAGCAGATTAGCGGGGGGGGTCACCGGGGAGCTGTTTTTT. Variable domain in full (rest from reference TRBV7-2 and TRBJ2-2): GAGVSQSPSNKVTEKGKDVELRCDPISGHTALYWYRQSLGQGLEFLIYFQGNSAPDKSGLPSDRFSAERTGGSVSTLTIQRTQQEDSAVYLCASRLAGGVTGELFFGEGSRLTVL.

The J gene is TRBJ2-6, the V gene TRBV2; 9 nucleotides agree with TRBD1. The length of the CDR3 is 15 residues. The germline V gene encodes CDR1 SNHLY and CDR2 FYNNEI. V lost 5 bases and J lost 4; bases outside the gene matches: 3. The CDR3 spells CASSLQGAGANVLTF. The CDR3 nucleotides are TGTGCCAGCAGTTTACAGGGGGCCGGGGCCAACGTCCTGACTTTC.

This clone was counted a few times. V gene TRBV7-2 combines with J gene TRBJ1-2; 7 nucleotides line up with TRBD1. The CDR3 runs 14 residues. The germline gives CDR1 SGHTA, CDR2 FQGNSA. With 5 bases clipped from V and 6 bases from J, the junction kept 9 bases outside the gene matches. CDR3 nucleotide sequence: TGTGCCAGCAGCCGGGGACAGACGTTTAATGGCTACACCTTC. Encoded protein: CASSRGQTFNGYTF.

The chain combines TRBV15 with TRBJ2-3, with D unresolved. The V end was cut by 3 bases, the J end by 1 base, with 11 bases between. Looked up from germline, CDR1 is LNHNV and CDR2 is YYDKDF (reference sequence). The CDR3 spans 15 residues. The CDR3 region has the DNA TGTGCCACCAGCAGTTTCTCCAGCGGCACAGATACGCAGTATTTT. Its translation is CATSSFSSGTDTQYF.

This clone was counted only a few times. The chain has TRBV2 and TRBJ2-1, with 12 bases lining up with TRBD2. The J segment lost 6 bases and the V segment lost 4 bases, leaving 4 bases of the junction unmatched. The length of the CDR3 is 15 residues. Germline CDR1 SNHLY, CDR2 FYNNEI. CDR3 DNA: TGTGCCAGCAGTGGGGGACTAGCGGGTCTCAATGAGCAGTTCTTC. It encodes CASSGGLAGLNEQFF.

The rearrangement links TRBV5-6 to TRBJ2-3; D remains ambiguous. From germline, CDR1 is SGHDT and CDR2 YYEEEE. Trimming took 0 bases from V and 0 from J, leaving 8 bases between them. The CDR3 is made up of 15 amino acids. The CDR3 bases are TGTGCCAGCAGCTTGGATCTCACTAGCACAGATACGCAGTATTTT. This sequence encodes CASSLDLTSTDTQYF.